Here is one T cell receptor (beta chain) with its context. The specificity of this receptor is unknown. Nothing much larger sits one base from this clone, and base qualities are not available. Patients with a history of autoimmune disease or receiving systemic immunosuppression were excluded from the trial. Peripheral blood for TCR sequencing was collected from all dose cohorts at baseline, on cycle 4 day 1, and on cycle 7 day 1. The samples were drawn from a first-in-human, open-label, multicenter phase I dose-escalation trial of ivuxolimab. The trial enrolled adults with locally advanced or metastatic head and neck squamous cell, hepatocellular, melanoma or renal cell carcinoma. Before TCR sequencing, CD4+ T cells and CD8+ T cells from peripheral blood were sorted into separate populations. These data come from a study of OX40 agonist ivuxolimab in advanced cancers. Regarding the complete study: Ivuxolimab was an agonistic, fully human IgG2 monoclonal antibody directed against OX40 (CD134), a costimulatory receptor. The paper reports the monotherapy dose-escalation portion (N of about 50 patients) of the phase I ivuxolimab trial. Prior anti-PD-1, anti-PD-L1 or anti-CTLA-4 therapy was permitted, and approximately 40% of dose-escalation patients had received checkpoint inhibitors. Intravenous ivuxolimab was administered to patients every 2 weeks at six dose levels: 0.01, 0.1, 0.3, 1.5, 3 and 10 mg/kg. Peripheral TCRbeta sequencing aimed to test whether ivuxolimab altered TCR sequence diversity and caused clonal T-cell expansion. The dose-escalation cohort was about 87% male with a mean age of approximately 60 years, ranging from roughly 20 to 85. Partial responses were achieved by three dose-escalation patients, of whom one had hepatocellular carcinoma and two had cutaneous melanoma. Of the 50 to 55 patients in dose escalation, 19 had hepatocellular carcinoma, some 15 had melanoma, 9 had renal cell carcinoma and 9 had head and neck cancer.

To sequence the TCRbeta CDR3 region, genomic DNA was isolated from the sorted cells. The immunoSEQ Assay was used for sequencing of TCRbeta CDR3 regions. Drawn from immuneACCESS, this table holds only the in-frame rearrangements with V and J called that TCRdb kept. Clones are partly lost; checked studies trace under half to an unresolved V gene and leave the rest unexplained. The sample yields fewer than 85,000 clones; 80% to 90% were counted once. The top ten clones comprise roughly 11% of the sample. CDR1 and CDR2 are drawn from the germline V gene: MDHEN, SYDVKM. CDR3 length: 15 amino acids, cysteine to phenylalanine. The retained sequence is limited to the CDR3, 45 bases, with the frame set at the first base. Germline trimming: 5 bases from V, 4 bases from J; junction bases outside gene matches: 6. Here is what the overall study found, with its caveats: In the 0.1-3.0 mg/kg groups, partial responders had among the lowest normalized peripheral clonal expansion, particularly in CD8+ T cells. Low levels of normalized T-cell clonal expansion were also seen in some patients who did not respond. After ivuxolimab, more expanded clones were found on average in CD8+ T cells than in CD4+ T cells. At doses from 0.1 to 3.0 mg/kg, clonal expansion was seen in both CD4+ and CD8+ blood T cells between baseline and week 6. Antigen specificity was not determined for the clonally expanded peripheral T cells.

The receptor comes from an adult with an advanced solid tumor such as melanoma, head and neck, liver or kidney cancer. The material sequenced was CD4+ or CD8+ T cells sorted from blood, taken in a trial of the OX40 agonist ivuxolimab. The V and J genes are TRBV28 and TRBJ2-3, with 10 central nucleotides matching TRBD2. The sequenced DNA: TGTGCCAGCAGTCTCTTAGCGGGAGGACCAGATACGCAGTATTTT. Protein translation: CASSLLAGGPDTQYF.